This TCR beta chain was sequenced for a study of Graves' ophthalmopathy and Graves' hyperthyroidism. Findings and limits, study-wide: An approximately 83% specificity and 87.88% sensitivity were achieved by a 13-signature model that separated ophthalmopathy from stable hyperthyroidism.

Investigators amplified TCR beta CDR3 regions from RNA transcripts. HTBI primers served in a first-round RT-PCR, which a second-round multiplex PCR followed. Each CDR3 protein is one row after TCRdb ran MiXCR on the multiplex PCR reads. The sample consists of around 40,000 distinct CDR3 sequences, about 51% of them appearing once. This clonotype came up many times. Its matching antigen is unknown. Patients with other autoimmune diseases, uncontrolled infections, pregnancy or lactation were excluded. Clinical symptoms, serum thyroxine, TRAb, thyroid ultrasound and orbital computed tomography were relied on for diagnosis. PBMCs originated in under 13 ml of fresh peripheral blood. Sequencing used peripheral blood. This sequence originates from an adult man with Graves' ophthalmopathy.

This CDR3 reads CASSVEGGVGSYNEQFF. The DNA for the CDR3 is TGTGCCAGCAGCGTAGAGGGAGGGGTCGGCTCCTACAATGAGCAGTTCTTC. The gene calls are TRBV9 and TRBJ2-1; 7 nucleotides agree with TRBD2. V was pared by 0 bases and J by 0 bases, with 6 bases of the junction left unmatched. CDR1 SGDLS and CDR2 YYNGEE come from the germline V gene. This CDR3 has 17 residues.